This entry features one T cell receptor (beta chain) sequence. The antigen is unknown. The data were obtained in a study of beta chain features in type 1 diabetes. Findings and caveats of the study: There were fewer insertions and more deletions at the VDJ junctions of type 1 diabetes patients.

The CDR3 length is 16 residues. Germline V gene data show CDR1 as ENHRY and CDR2 as SYGVKD. The J segment lost 3 bases and the V segment lost 8 bases, leaving 7 bases of the junction unmatched. The study reverse transcribed the entire isolated RNA, so it sequenced expressed TCRB transcripts. Data came from immunoSEQ multiplex PCR; TCRdb stores just in-frame clones and leaves some out. The table shows 130,000 to 150,000 clones, with approximately 52% occurring only once. The V gene is TRBV10-3, the J gene TRBJ2-6; 10 nucleotides agree with TRBD1. The sequenced sample consisted of Tregs from blood. The TCR was taken from a man aged 18 to 30 in good health. The CDR3 DNA is TGTGCCATCGCGGGACAGGGGCCGATTGGGGCCAACGTCCTGACTTTC. Translation: CAIAGQGPIGANVLTF.